This paragraph covers one T cell receptor beta chain sequence. Vbeta (60) and Jbeta (13) primers were used in the PCR. The method was immunoSEQ multiplex PCR; TCRdb's version includes in-frame clones alone and lacks a portion of them. The sample contains some 130,000 clones, over 60% of which appear only once. These data come from a study of cytomegalovirus exposure and HLA in healthy donors. This CDR3 comprises 17 residues. Trimming left V 8 bases short and J 1 base short, with 24 bases between. In germline, CDR1 is MNHGY, CDR2 SVAAGI. The genes are TRBV6-9 and TRBJ2-7; D may be TRBD2 (7 bases). The source material was PBMCs. The clonotype originates from a human donor in good health. In DNA, the CDR3 is TGTGCCAGCTACTTTAGCTCGGGGCGGGGGCAATCCTACGAGCAGTACTTC. Amino acid sequence: CASYFSSGRGQSYEQYF.